A single sample is the source of the 29 T cell receptor beta chains below, sequenced in a study of identical twins (dated by TCRdb to between 2015 and 2016). The library was built by means of 5' RACE. Sequencing instrument: Illumina HiSeq 2000. TCRdb's own reprocessing of the public reads used fastp at Q25 and MiXCR and kept productive beta chains. Every CDR3 protein is listed once, alongside the most common genes and DNA of its rows. This sample has just over 500,000 distinct CDR3 sequences in its table, and under 25% of those were observed once. The ten largest clones add up to approximately 0.95% of the sample. These data also featured in a second study, about T cells expressing NK-cell markers.

Sequencing used CD4+ T cells sorted from blood. The receptors derive from a woman under 30 in good health.

The chain has TRBV11-2 and TRBJ2-1; TRBD2 aligns across 9 bases. Losses at the gene ends were 3 bases for V and 8 bases for J; bases not matched to a gene: 8. CDR1 SGHAT and CDR2 FQNNGV come from the germline V gene. The CDR3 covers 15 residues. CDR3 coding DNA: TGTGCCAGCAGCTTGGACGGGCTAGCGGGACATGAGCAGTTCTTC. Amino acid sequence: CASSLDGLAGHEQFF.

This clonotype was counted between two and nine times. The chain has TRBV29-1 and TRBJ2-1; 7 nucleotides agree with TRBD1. Germline CDR1 reads SQVTM; CDR2 reads ANQGSEA. V was clipped by 2 bases and J by 0 bases; unmatched bases: 7. This CDR3 is built from 16 residues. The CDR3 reads CSVEKGTADSYNEQFF. In DNA form, the CDR3 reads TGCAGCGTTGAAAAAGGGACAGCGGACTCCTACAATGAGCAGTTCTTC.

This clonotype showed up just a few times. The rearrangement joins TRBV20-1 to TRBJ1-2; TRBD1 matches at 8 bases. Germline assignment: CDR1 DFQATT and CDR2 SNEGSKA (reference sequence). The V segment lost 2 bases and the J segment 4 bases; nucleotides outside the gene matches: 9. The CDR3 covers 15 residues. This CDR3 is CSARSQQGVAYGYTF. The CDR3 nucleotides are TGCAGTGCTAGAAGCCAACAGGGGGTCGCCTATGGCTACACCTTC.

This clonotype appeared once. The V call is TRBV20-1, the J call TRBJ2-5, with D possibly matching TRBD2 (6 bases). The germline gives CDR1 DFQATT, CDR2 SNEGSKA (reference sequence). Trimming removed 6 bases at V and 7 bases at J, with 15 bases between. The CDR3 is 12 residues long. The chain's CDR3 is CSAEDARGTQYF. The CDR3 coding sequence is TGCAGTGCGGAGGACGCGCGGGGGACCCAGTACTTC.

This clonotype was seen more than once but under ten times. V is TRBV29-1 and J is TRBJ1-2; no firm D call. The CDR3 has 13 residues. Trimming stripped 7 bases from V and 0 bases from J, with 12 bases between. Germline CDR1 reads SQVTM; CDR2 reads ANQGSEA. CDR3 sequence: CSGGVSANYGYTF. The CDR3 DNA reads TGCAGCGGGGGAGTGTCAGCTAACTATGGCTACACCTTC.

Concerning this clonotype: It may be a read error: a sequence one base away is much more abundant. The CDR3 DNA sequence: TGCAGTGCTAGAGTTGACCTAGAAGAGACCCAGTACTTC. Protein: CSARVDLEETQYF. The chain carries TRBV20-1 and TRBJ2-5; D remains ambiguous. The length of the CDR3 is 13 residues. Germline lookup yields CDR1 DFQATT and CDR2 SNEGSKA (reference sequence). V gave up 1 base and J gave up 3 bases, with 9 bases separating them.

The chain combines TRBV27 with TRBJ1-6, with TRBD1 as a possible D gene (5 bases). The CDR3 sequence is 14 residues long. Trimming shortened V by 8 bases and J by 12 bases, and 20 bases separated the two germline ends. Germline CDR1 MNHEY, CDR2 SMNVEV (reference sequence). As DNA, the CDR3 is TGTGCCAGCGGGTGGGTTAAGGGGTCTCGACCCCTCCACTTT. Protein product: CASGWVKGSRPLHF.

The table lists this clonotype with many counts. The genes are TRBV4-2 and TRBJ1-4; D call uncertain. Germline V gene lookup returns CDR1 LGHNA and CDR2 YNFKEQ. The CDR3 covers 17 residues. V was shortened by 0 bases and J by 4 bases, with 15 bases between the two germline ends. The CDR3 loop reads CASSQDLGHSGNEKLFF. For the CDR3, the DNA is TGTGCCAGCAGCCAAGATCTGGGCCACAGTGGTAATGAAAAACTGTTTTTT.

This chain connects TRBV30 to TRBJ1-6; D is possibly TRBD1 (6 bases). This CDR3 has 14 amino acids. Germline-derived CDR1 and CDR2 are GTSNPN and SVGIG (reference sequence). V dropped 0 bases and J dropped 11 bases, with 14 bases sitting between them. CDR3 nucleotide sequence: TGTGCCTGGAGTGTACAGGGTAGAATGGCACCCCTCCACTTT. This codes for CAWSVQGRMAPLHF.

This clonotype was counted only a few times. The V gene is TRBV11-1, the J gene TRBJ2-5, with D hard to call. There are 16 residues in the CDR3. Trimming stripped 5 bases from V and 0 bases from J, with 16 bases between. CDR1 is SGHAT and CDR2 is FQDESV in the germline V gene (reference sequence). CDR3 nucleotides: TGTGCCAGCAGCCCAGGTCGTGGATCCCACCAAGAGACCCAGTACTTC. It encodes CASSPGRGSHQETQYF.

V and J are TRBV20-1 and TRBJ1-1; tentative D call: TRBD1 (6 bases). The CDR3 is 12 amino acids. In germline, CDR1 is DFQATT, CDR2 SNEGSKA (reference sequence). V shed 7 bases and J shed 3 bases, with 12 bases lying between them. The CDR3 reads CSVPGQYTEAFF. The DNA of the CDR3 is TGCAGTGTCCCCGGACAGTACACTGAAGCTTTCTTT.

This chain's CDR3 is CAWNRVAYNEQFF. CDR3 nucleotide sequence: TGTGCCTGGAACAGGGTCGCCTACAATGAGCAGTTCTTC. The rearrangement uses TRBV30 and TRBJ2-1, with a weak D call TRBD1 (6 bases). Germline CDR1 and CDR2: GTSNPN and SVGIG (reference sequence). V lost 4 bases and J 2 bases, leaving 9 bases between the germline ends. This CDR3 has 13 amino acids.

This clonotype has just a few counts. This rearrangement joins TRBV6-1 to TRBJ1-1; D unresolved. Germline CDR1 reads MNHNS; CDR2 reads SASEGT. CDR3 length: 14 residues. Trimming left V 6 bases short and J 0 bases short, with 11 bases between. The CDR3 sequence is CASSVYGMNTEAFF. CDR3 nucleotides: TGTGCCAGCAGCGTTTACGGGATGAACACTGAAGCTTTCTTT.

The sample holds a few counts of this clonotype. CDR3 amino acids: CAISEISEQYF. The CDR3, as DNA: TGTGCCATCAGTGAGATCTCCGAGCAGTACTTC. The V and J genes are TRBV10-3 and TRBJ2-7, with no clear D. The V and J ends lost 2 bases and 6 bases respectively, with 5 bases between them. CDR1 ENHRY and CDR2 SYGVKD come from the germline V gene. The CDR3 sequence is 11 residues long.

V and J are TRBV7-8 and TRBJ2-5, with D hard to call. CDR3 length equals 10 residues. Deletions cut 4 bases from V and 9 bases from J, with 6 bases between. Germline assignment: CDR1 SGHVS and CDR2 FQNEAQ. CDR3 region: CASSSTAQYF. The CDR3 nucleotides read TGTGCCAGCAGCTCGACGGCCCAGTACTTC.

The CDR3 is CSSRVNNEQYF. The CDR3 nucleotides are TGCAGCTCCAGGGTTAACAACGAGCAGTACTTC. The chain links TRBV20-1 to TRBJ2-7, with D perhaps TRBD1 (5 bases). The CDR3 loop spans 11 amino acids. Germline loops: CDR1 DFQATT, CDR2 SNEGSKA (reference sequence).

This clonotype was recorded a few times. The rearrangement links TRBV7-2 to TRBJ1-1; unclear D gene. The germline CDR1 and CDR2 sequences are SGHTA and FQGNSA. The germline V and J ends were trimmed by 1 base and 0 bases, with 12 bases remaining between them. This CDR3 comprises 16 residues. DNA for the CDR3: TGTGCCAGCAGCTTAGTCGGGCCTGCATTGAACACTGAAGCTTTCTTT. Translated: CASSLVGPALNTEAFF.

The rearrangement joins TRBV6-1 to TRBJ2-7; TRBD1 aligns across 7 bases. This CDR3 has 15 amino acids. CDR1 is MNHNS, CDR2 SASEGT, per germline. The V segment lost 5 bases and the J segment 9 bases; nucleotides outside the gene matches: 16. CDR3 amino acids: CASSTPDRMGQGQYF. For the CDR3, the DNA is TGTGCCAGCAGTACCCCGGACAGGATGGGTCAGGGGCAGTACTTC.

The chain uses TRBV5-1 and TRBJ2-7; D perhaps matches TRBD2 (7 bases). The CDR3 has 15 amino acids. Germline CDR1 and CDR2: SGHRS and YFSETQ. V was shortened by 3 bases and J by 3 bases, with 16 bases between the two germline ends. CDR3 in DNA: TGCGCCAGCAGCTGGGGGGGGCGGCAGGGCTACGAGCAGTACTTC. Translation gives CASSWGGRQGYEQYF.

The chain employs TRBV6-2 or TRBV6-3 and TRBJ1-2, with D possibly matching TRBD1 (5 bases). V lost 5 bases and J 4 bases, leaving 11 bases between the germline ends. This CDR3 is built from 13 residues. Germline lookup yields CDR1 MNHEY and CDR2 SVGEGT. The CDR3 DNA follows: TGTGCCAGCAGTGGGGGTTACACCTATGGCTACACCTTC. Its protein product is CASSGGYTYGYTF.

V and J are TRBV6-5 and TRBJ2-1; possible D gene TRBD2, 5 bases. Trimming took off 3 bases at V and 2 bases at J, with 11 bases between the two ends. The germline CDR1 and CDR2 sequences are MNHEY and SVGAGI. This CDR3 spans 15 amino acids. The CDR3 region has the DNA TGTGCCAGCAGTTATTATCTGGGAGCCTACAATGAGCAGTTCTTC. As protein: CASSYYLGAYNEQFF.

In DNA, the CDR3 is TGCAGCTTCAGGACTGGAGGGGAGACCCAGTACTTC. This encodes CSFRTGGETQYF. The chain has TRBV29-1 and TRBJ2-5; D might be TRBD2 (6 bases). The V end lost 8 bases, the J end lost 5 bases, and 15 bases lay between the germline ends. The CDR3 runs 12 residues. The germline V gene encodes CDR1 SQVTM and CDR2 ANQGSEA.

J is TRBJ1-2 and V is TRBV5-1, with 9 bases lining up with TRBD1. Germline-derived CDR1 and CDR2 are SGHRS and YFSETQ. This CDR3 spans 15 amino acids. The trim removed 4 bases at V and 4 bases at J, leaving 8 bases unmatched. In DNA, the CDR3 is TGCGCCAGCAGCGTCCGGGACAGGGACGCCTATGGCTACACCTTC. The encoded protein is CASSVRDRDAYGYTF.

The V gene is TRBV4-1, the J gene TRBJ2-2; 7 bases map to TRBD1. V lost 2 bases and J lost 6; bases outside the gene matches: 9. Germline V CDR1 and CDR2: MGHRA, YSYEKL. The CDR3 sequence is 16 residues long. As DNA, the CDR3 is TGCGCCAGCAGCCAAAATACAGGGGCCGCGGCCGGGGAGCTGTTTTTT. This gives the protein CASSQNTGAAAGELFF.

This chain joins TRBV10-3 and TRBJ2-7; 7 nucleotides agree with TRBD1. The V gene end was trimmed by 6 bases and the J gene end by 5 bases; junction bases not matched to a gene: 10. The CDR3 runs 14 residues. Germline CDR1 and CDR2: ENHRY and SYGVKD. Here the CDR3 reads CAIRGTDLGHEQYF. The CDR3 DNA follows: TGTGCCATCAGGGGGACAGACCTAGGCCACGAGCAGTACTTC.

This rearrangement joins TRBV20-1 to TRBJ2-3; no firm D call. Per the germline V gene, CDR1 is DFQATT and CDR2 is SNEGSKA (reference sequence). CDR3 length equals 13 residues. V lost 1 base, J lost 4 bases, and 9 bases lay in between. CDR3 bases: TGCAGTGCTAGAGCAAGACTTCCAGATACGCAGTATTTT. This encodes CSARARLPDTQYF.

This clonotype occurred a few times. V usage is TRBV5-1 and J usage is TRBJ1-1, with D uncertain. The CDR3 spans 13 residues. The V and J ends lost 6 bases and 1 base respectively, with 10 bases between them. Germline lookup yields CDR1 SGHRS and CDR2 YFSETQ. This CDR3 reads CASKLRANTEAFF. The CDR3 DNA is TGCGCCAGCAAGTTGAGGGCGAACACTGAAGCTTTCTTT.

Only a few counts were recorded for this clonotype. The junction shows a germline mismatch at one end, possibly a read error. The chain carries TRBV11-3 and TRBJ1-1; D is uncertain. Germline CDR1 reads SGHNT; CDR2 reads YENEEA. The CDR3 length is 12 residues. Here the CDR3 reads CASSVDRTEAFF. CDR3 coding DNA: TGTGCCAGCAGCGTAGATCGAACTGAAGCTTTCTTT.

This clonotype was seen many times. The chain links TRBV12-3 or TRBV12-4 to TRBJ2-1, with a possible D match to TRBD2 (6 bases). V shed 11 bases and J shed 0 bases, with 11 bases lying between them. The length of the CDR3 is 13 residues. The CDR3 sequence: CAGRRGSYNEQFF. The CDR3 DNA follows: TGTGCCGGTCGGAGGGGCTCCTACAATGAGCAGTTCTTC.